The 6 T cell receptor beta chains given below trace back to one sample, sequenced in a study of blood T cell repertoires in COVID-19. Produced via immunoSEQ multiplex PCR; TCRdb's table is partial and in-frame only. This sample has 410,000 or so clones; approximately 89% occur once, and the top ten carry roughly 1.5%. The specimen sequenced was peripheral blood. These receptors were collected from a woman aged 35 to 49 with COVID-19, enrolled during active disease.

V is TRBV29-1 and J is TRBJ2-5; maybe TRBD1 (6 bases). CDR3 length: 14 residues. Germline assignment: CDR1 SQVTM and CDR2 ANQGSEA. V lost 4 bases and J lost 2, with 14 bases in between. The CDR3 DNA reads as TGCAGCGTTGGGGTCAGGGGTTTTCAAGAGACCCAGTACTTC. Protein product: CSVGVRGFQETQYF.

This clone is a singleton in its sample. The rearrangement links TRBV12-3 or TRBV12-4 to TRBJ1-2, with 7 positions matching TRBD1. The CDR3 sequence is 13 residues long. With 5 bases clipped from V and 5 bases from J, the junction kept 5 bases outside the gene matches. The CDR3 sequence: CASSAGTAYGYTF. DNA of the CDR3: TGTGCCAGCAGTGCTGGGACAGCTTATGGCTACACCTTC.

The genes are TRBV28 and TRBJ1-2; TRBD1 might be the D (5 bases). CDR3 length equals 15 residues. Per the germline V gene, CDR1 is MDHEN and CDR2 is SYDVKM. Trimming stripped 2 bases from V and 4 bases from J, with 14 bases between. CDR3 amino acids: CASSLRQGSLYGYTF. CDR3 DNA sequence: TGTGCCAGCAGTTTAAGGCAGGGTAGTCTCTATGGCTACACCTTC.

The rearrangement links TRBV29-1 to TRBJ1-2; TRBD1 matches at 8 bases. V lost 3 bases, J lost 8 bases, and 11 bases stayed unmatched. CDR1 is SQVTM and CDR2 is ANQGSEA in the germline V gene. This CDR3 has 14 amino acids. The CDR3 sequence: CSVDQGQGAWGYTF. The CDR3 bases are TGCAGCGTTGACCAGGGGCAGGGGGCGTGGGGCTACACCTTC. The full variable domain, rest sourced from reference TRBV29-1 and TRBJ1-2, is SAVISQKPSRDICQRGTSLTIQCQVDSQVTMMFWYRQQPGQSLTLIATANQGSEATYESGFVIDKFPISRPNLTFSTLTVSNMSPEDSSIYLCSVDQGQGAWGYTFGSGTRLTVV.

The chain carries TRBV28 and TRBJ2-7; tentatively, D is TRBD2 (7 bases). Germline-derived CDR1 and CDR2 are MDHEN and SYDVKM. This CDR3 has 17 amino acids. The ends were cut back, 3 bases at V and 3 bases at J, with 21 bases in the middle. Here the CDR3 reads CASSFPRGRGAHYEQYF. CDR3 in DNA: TGTGCCAGCAGTTTCCCGCGGGGGAGGGGGGCCCACTACGAGCAGTACTTC.

A single count supports this clone. The chain is built from TRBV5-1 and TRBJ1-1; TRBD1 matches at 7 bases. Germline trimming cut 4 bases from V and 6 bases from J; bases unmatched to any gene: 9. CDR1 and CDR2 from the germline V gene are SGHRS and YFSETQ. This CDR3 has 14 amino acids. CDR3 sequence reads: CASSIQGDGPEAFF. The CDR3, as DNA: TGCGCCAGCAGCATTCAGGGGGATGGGCCTGAAGCTTTCTTT.